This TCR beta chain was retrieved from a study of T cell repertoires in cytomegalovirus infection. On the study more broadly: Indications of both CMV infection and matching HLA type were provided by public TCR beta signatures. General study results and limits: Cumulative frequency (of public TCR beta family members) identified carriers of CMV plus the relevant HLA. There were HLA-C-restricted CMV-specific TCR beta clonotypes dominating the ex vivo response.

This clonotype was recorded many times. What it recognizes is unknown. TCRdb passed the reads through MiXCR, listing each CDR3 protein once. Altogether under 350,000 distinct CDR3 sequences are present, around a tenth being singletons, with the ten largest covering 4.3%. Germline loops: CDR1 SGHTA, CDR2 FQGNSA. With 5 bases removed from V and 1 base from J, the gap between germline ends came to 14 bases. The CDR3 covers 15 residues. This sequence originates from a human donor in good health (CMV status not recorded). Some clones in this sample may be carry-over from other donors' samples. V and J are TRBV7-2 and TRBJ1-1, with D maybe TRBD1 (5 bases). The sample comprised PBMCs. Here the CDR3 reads CASSTTGGRNTEAFF. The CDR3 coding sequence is TGTGCCAGCAGCACAACAGGCGGCAGGAACACTGAAGCTTTCTTT.